This T cell receptor (beta chain) was observed in a study of blood T cell repertoires in COVID-19. In the study overall: There were acute and convalescent COVID-19 samples, and they came from the United States, Italy and Spain. Sample material is recorded as cDNA or gDNA derived from T cells, B-cell-depleted T cells, or PBMCs.

V shed 5 bases and J 0 bases; nucleotides not matched to a gene: 13. The V gene's germline CDR1 is MNHEY and CDR2 SMNVEV (reference sequence). This CDR3 region has 19 residues. Authors' processing steps: Amplification of reference gene primers was used by the study to estimate nucleated cell counts. Data came from immunoSEQ multiplex PCR; TCRdb stores just in-frame clones and leaves some out. The DNA gave D and trimming, while V, J and clone size come from that table. Among hundreds of thousands of clones, approximately 79% were seen once, and the ten largest hold 3% to 4%. The chain has TRBV27 and TRBJ2-6; 7 bases are a match to TRBD1. Sequencing was performed on peripheral blood. The sequence derives from a woman between 35 and 50 years old with active or convalescent COVID-19. CDR3 amino acids: CASSLQPGTVLSGANVLTF. In DNA, the CDR3 is TGTGCCAGCAGTCTCCAACCCGGGACAGTCCTCTCTGGGGCCAACGTCCTGACTTTC.